This T cell receptor (beta chain) was sequenced in a study of T cell responses to AZD1222 COVID-19 vaccine. Whole-study context: Combined were second doses at about 4 or about 12 weeks.

There are 15 residues in the CDR3. V was trimmed by 0 bases and J by 2 bases, leaving 10 bases between them. CDR1 and CDR2 from the germline V gene are SGDLS and YYNGEE. Produced via immunoSEQ multiplex PCR; TCRdb's table is partial and in-frame only. Here the sample spans about 150,000 clones, about 88% being singletons. Notes on the study in general: There were repertoire samples only from the period after the peak T cell response. Within unmutated variant regions lay the reported targets of nearly half of spike-specific TCRs. There were mostly white British donors and more females than males, and clonal diversity was possibly underestimated.

A single count supports this clone. Its antigen is not identified. The sequences come from peripheral blood, collected on day 0 of AZD1222 vaccination. This sequence originates from an adult in good health. The chain links TRBV9 to TRBJ2-3, with D tentatively TRBD2 (5 bases). In DNA, the CDR3 is TGTGCCAGCAGCGTAGGCGGACTGTACACAGATACGCAGTATTTT. The encoded protein is CASSVGGLYTDTQYF.